This T cell receptor (beta chain) was sequenced for a study of T cell responses to AZD1222 COVID-19 vaccine. V lost 6 bases to trimming and J lost 1 base, with 10 bases between them. Germline assignment: CDR1 SNHLY and CDR2 FYNNEI. The CDR3 totals 14 residues. Some clones are missing from TCRdb's copy, which holds only in-frame ones; the method was immunoSEQ multiplex PCR. The sample records roughly 120,000 clones, 85% to 95% being singletons. The sample here was peripheral blood, taken 28 days after the second AZD1222 dose. The chain links TRBV2 to TRBJ2-1; a weak D match, TRBD1 (6 bases). The sequence came from an adult who received the AZD1222 COVID-19 vaccine. Written as DNA, the CDR3 is TGTGCCAGCAGGGCCGACAGGTCCTACAATGAGCAGTTCTTC. Its translation: CASRADRSYNEQFF.